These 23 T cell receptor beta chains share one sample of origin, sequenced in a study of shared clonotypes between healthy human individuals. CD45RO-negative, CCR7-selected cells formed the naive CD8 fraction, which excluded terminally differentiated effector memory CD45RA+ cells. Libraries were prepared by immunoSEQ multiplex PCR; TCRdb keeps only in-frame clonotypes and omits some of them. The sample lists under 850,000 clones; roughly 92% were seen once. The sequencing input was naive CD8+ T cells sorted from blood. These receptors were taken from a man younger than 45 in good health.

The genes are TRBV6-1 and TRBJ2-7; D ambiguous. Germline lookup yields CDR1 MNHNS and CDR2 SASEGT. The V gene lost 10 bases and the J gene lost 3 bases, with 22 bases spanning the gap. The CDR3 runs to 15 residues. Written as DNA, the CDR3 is TGTGCCACCGCGGCCCTCCAACCTGCCCTCTACGAGCAGTACTTC. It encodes CATAALQPALYEQYF.

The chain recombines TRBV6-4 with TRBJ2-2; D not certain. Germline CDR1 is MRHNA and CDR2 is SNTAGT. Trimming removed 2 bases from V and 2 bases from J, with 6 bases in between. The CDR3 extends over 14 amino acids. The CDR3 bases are TGTGCCAGCAGTGACAGACCTAACACCGGGGAGCTGTTTTTT. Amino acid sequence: CASSDRPNTGELFF.

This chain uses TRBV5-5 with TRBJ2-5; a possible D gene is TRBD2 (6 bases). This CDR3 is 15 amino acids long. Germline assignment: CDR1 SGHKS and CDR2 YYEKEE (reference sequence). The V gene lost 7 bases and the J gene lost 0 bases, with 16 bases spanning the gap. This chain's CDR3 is CASGGLSGYQETQYF. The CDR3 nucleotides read TGTGCCAGCGGGGGTCTGAGCGGGTACCAAGAGACCCAGTACTTC. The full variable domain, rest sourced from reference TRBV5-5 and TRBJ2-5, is DAGVTQSPTHLIKTRGQQVTLRCSPISGHKSVSWYQQVLGQGPQFIFQYYEKEERGRGNFPDRFSARQFPNYSSELNVNALLLGDSALYLCASGGLSGYQETQYFGPGTRLLVL.

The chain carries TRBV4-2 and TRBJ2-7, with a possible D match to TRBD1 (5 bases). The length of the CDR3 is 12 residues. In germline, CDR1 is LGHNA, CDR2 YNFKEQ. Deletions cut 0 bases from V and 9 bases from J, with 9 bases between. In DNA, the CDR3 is TGTGCCAGCAGCCAAGAAGGGGTTTGGCAGTACTTC. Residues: CASSQEGVWQYF.

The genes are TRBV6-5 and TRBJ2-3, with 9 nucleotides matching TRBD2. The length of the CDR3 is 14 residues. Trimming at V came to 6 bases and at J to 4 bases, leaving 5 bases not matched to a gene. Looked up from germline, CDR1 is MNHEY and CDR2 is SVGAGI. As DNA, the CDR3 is TGTGCCAGCAGGGCGCGGGAGGGCTCAGATACGCAGTATTTT. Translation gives CASRAREGSDTQYF.

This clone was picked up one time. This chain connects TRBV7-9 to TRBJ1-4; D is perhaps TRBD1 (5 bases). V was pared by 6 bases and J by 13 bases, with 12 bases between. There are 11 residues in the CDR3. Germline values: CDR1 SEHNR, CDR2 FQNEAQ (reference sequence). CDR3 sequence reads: CASRLTRGLFF. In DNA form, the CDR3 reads TGTGCCAGCAGATTGACAAGGGGACTGTTTTTT.

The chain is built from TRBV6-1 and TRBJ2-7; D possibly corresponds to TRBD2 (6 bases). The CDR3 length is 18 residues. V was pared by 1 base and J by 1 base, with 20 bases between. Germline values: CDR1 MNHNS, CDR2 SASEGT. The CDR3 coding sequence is TGTGCCAGCAGTGAAGGTCTGGATGTGCGGGACCGATCCTACGAGCAGTACTTC. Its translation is CASSEGLDVRDRSYEQYF.

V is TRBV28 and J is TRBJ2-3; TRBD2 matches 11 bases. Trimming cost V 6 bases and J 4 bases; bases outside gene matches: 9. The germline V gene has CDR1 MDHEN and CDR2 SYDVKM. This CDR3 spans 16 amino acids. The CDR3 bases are TGTGCCAGCAGCTCCTTACTAGCGGGGGAGGCAGATACGCAGTATTTT. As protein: CASSSLLAGEADTQYF.

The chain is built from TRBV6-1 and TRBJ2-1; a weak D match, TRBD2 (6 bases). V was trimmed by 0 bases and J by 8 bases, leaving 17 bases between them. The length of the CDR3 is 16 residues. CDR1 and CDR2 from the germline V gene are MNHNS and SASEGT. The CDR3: CASSEATGLPGDEQFF. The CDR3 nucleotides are TGTGCCAGCAGTGAAGCGACGGGACTTCCCGGCGATGAGCAGTTCTTC.

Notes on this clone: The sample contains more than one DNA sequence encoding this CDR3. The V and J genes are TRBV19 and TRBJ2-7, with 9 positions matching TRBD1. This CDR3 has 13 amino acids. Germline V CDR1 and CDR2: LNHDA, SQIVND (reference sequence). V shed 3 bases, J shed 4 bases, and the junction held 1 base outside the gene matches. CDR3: CASSMGQGYEQYF. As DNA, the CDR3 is TGTGCCAGTAGTATGGGACAGGGATACGAGCAGTACTTC.

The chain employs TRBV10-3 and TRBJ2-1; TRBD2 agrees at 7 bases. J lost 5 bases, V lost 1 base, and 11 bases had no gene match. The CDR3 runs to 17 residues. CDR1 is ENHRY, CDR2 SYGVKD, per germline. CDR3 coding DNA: TGTGCCATCAGTGAGTTGGATGGGGGGGAGACCCACAATGAGCAGTTCTTC. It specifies CAISELDGGETHNEQFF.

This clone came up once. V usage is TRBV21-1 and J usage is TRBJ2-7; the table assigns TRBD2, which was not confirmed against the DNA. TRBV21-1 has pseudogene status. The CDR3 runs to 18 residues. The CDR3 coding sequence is TGTGCCAGCAGCCCTACCCCGGGACGCGGGAGGCAGTACTACGAGCAGTACTTC. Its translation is CASSPTPGRGRQYYEQYF.

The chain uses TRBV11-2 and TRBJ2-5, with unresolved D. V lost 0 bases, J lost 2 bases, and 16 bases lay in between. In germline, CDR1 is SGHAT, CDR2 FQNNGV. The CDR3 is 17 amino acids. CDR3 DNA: TGTGCCAGCAGCTTAGATCTAGGTGCGGCGGTGCAAGAGACCCAGTACTTC. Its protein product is CASSLDLGAAVQETQYF.

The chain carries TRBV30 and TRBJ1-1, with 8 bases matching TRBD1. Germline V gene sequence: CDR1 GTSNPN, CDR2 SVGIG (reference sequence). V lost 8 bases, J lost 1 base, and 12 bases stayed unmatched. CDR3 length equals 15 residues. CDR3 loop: CAVGQGASSNTEAFF. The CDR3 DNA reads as TGTGCCGTGGGGCAGGGGGCCTCGTCGAACACTGAAGCTTTCTTT.

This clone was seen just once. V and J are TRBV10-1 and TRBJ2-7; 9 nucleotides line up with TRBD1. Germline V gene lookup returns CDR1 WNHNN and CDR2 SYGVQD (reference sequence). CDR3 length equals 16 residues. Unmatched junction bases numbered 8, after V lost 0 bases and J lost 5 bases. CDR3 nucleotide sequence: TGCGCCAGCAGTGAGTCGATCGGCGGGACAGGGAACGAGCAGTACTTC. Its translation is CASSESIGGTGNEQYF.

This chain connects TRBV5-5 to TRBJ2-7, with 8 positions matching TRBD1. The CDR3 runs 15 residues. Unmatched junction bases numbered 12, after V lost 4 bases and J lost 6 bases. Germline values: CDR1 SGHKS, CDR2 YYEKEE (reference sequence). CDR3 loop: CASSLPAVQGAEQYF. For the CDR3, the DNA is TGTGCCAGCAGCCTCCCCGCCGTTCAGGGGGCCGAGCAGTACTTC.

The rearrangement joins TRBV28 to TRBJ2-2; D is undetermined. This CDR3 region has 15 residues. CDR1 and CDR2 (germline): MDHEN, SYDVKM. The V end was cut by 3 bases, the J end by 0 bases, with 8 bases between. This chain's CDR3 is CASSFRETNTGELFF. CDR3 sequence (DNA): TGTGCCAGCAGTTTTAGGGAAACGAACACCGGGGAGCTGTTTTTT.

The CDR3 region is CASSLASISYNEQFF. The CDR3 bases are TGTGCCAGCAGCTTAGCCTCGATCTCCTACAATGAGCAGTTCTTC. V gene TRBV11-1 combines with J gene TRBJ2-1, with D uncertain. This CDR3 is 15 amino acids long. Deletions cut 0 bases from V and 0 bases from J, with 6 bases between. In germline, CDR1 is SGHAT, CDR2 FQDESV (reference sequence).

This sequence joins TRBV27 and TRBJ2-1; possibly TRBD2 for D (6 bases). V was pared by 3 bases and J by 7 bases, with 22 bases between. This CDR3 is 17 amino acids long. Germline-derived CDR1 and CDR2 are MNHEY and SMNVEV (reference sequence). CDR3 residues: CASSFLLGRATVNEQFF. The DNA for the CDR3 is TGTGCCAGCAGTTTCCTTCTCGGGAGAGCGACGGTAAATGAGCAGTTCTTC.

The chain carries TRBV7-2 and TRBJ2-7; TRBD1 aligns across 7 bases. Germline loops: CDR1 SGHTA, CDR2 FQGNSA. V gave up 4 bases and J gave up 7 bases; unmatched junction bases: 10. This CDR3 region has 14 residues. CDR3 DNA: TGTGCCAGCAGCTGGACAGGACAGCCAATAGAGCAGTACTTC. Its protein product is CASSWTGQPIEQYF.

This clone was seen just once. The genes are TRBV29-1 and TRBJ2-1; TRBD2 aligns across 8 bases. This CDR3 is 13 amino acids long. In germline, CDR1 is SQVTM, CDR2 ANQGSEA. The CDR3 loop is CTVGLAGTNEQFF. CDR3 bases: TGCACCGTAGGGCTAGCGGGTACTAATGAGCAGTTCTTC.

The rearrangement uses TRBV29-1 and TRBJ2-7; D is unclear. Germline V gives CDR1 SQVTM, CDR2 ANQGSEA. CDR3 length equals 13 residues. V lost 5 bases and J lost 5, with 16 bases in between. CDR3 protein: CSVLGPSSNEQYF. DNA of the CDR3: TGCAGCGTTCTGGGCCCCTCTTCCAACGAGCAGTACTTC.

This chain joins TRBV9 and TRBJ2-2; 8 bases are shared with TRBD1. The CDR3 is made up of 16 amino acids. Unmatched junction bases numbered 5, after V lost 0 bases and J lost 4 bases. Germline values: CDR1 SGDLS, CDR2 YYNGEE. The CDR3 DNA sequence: TGTGCCAGCAGCGTAGCTATCACAGGGGGCACCGGGGAGCTGTTTTTT. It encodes CASSVAITGGTGELFF. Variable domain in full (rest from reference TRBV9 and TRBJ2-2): DSGVTQTPKHLITATGQRVTLRCSPRSGDLSVYWYQQSLDQGLQFLIQYYNGEERAKGNILERFSAQQFPDLHSELNLSSLELGDSALYFCASSVAITGGTGELFFGEGSRLTVL.